This T cell receptor beta chain was sequenced during a study of OX40 agonist ivuxolimab in advanced cancers. About the research overall: Partial responses occurred in Three dose-escalation patients, one with hepatocellular carcinoma and two with cutaneous melanoma. Study-level points and caveats: The CD4+ and CD8+ T cells in the blood had expanded clonally by week 6 at 0.1 to 3.0 mg/kg.

On this clone: What it binds is unknown.

Trimming at V came to 4 bases and at J to 3 bases, leaving 13 bases not matched to a gene. CDR1 is SGHAT and CDR2 is FQNNGV in the germline V gene. CDR3 length: 17 amino acids. Assay used: immunoSEQ multiplex PCR; TCRdb lists only in-frame clones, some missing. Of some 70,000 clones in the sample, more than 85% were seen once. This sequence originates from an adult with an advanced solid tumor such as melanoma, head and neck, liver or kidney cancer. This sample comprised CD4+ or CD8+ T cells sorted from blood, obtained in a trial of the OX40 agonist ivuxolimab. The chain is built from TRBV11-2 and TRBJ1-2; 8 bases align to TRBD1. The CDR3 DNA sequence: TGTGCCAGCAGCTCGTGGACAGGGCGTACTACTGACTATGGCTACACCTTC. This sequence encodes CASSSWTGRTTDYGYTF.